This is a list of T cell receptor beta chains from one sample in a study of early stage breast cancer tumors. Some clones are missing from TCRdb's copy, which holds only in-frame ones; the method was immunoSEQ multiplex PCR. This repertoire shows more than 65,000 clones, around 80% found once; its top ten account for 4.7%. Sequencing input: blood. The receptors originated from a person aged 40-50 years with breast cancer. Both conserved end residues are part of each CDR3. The D gene is left open where the match is weak. Expanded clones get a size class; other rows say once, few or many, or leave the size out.

size: -
V: TRBV9
J: TRBJ2-1
D: -
CDR3: CASSKVGPNEQFF
DNA: TGTGCCAGCAGCAAGGTGGGACCCAATGAGCAGTTCTTC

size: -
V: TRBV4-1
J: TRBJ2-3
D: TRBD2
CDR3: CASSLGGLAGADTQYF
DNA: TGCGCCAGCAGCCTCGGTGGGCTAGCGGGGGCAGATACGCAGTATTTT

size: -
V: TRBV30
J: TRBJ2-1
D: -
CDR3: CAWSRGVSAYNEQFF
DNA: TGTGCCTGGAGTAGGGGAGTAAGTGCCTACAATGAGCAGTTCTTC

size: few
V: TRBV11-2
J: TRBJ2-1
D: -
CDR3: CASSATALGQFF
DNA: TGTGCCAGCAGCGCCACCGCGCTCGGGCAGTTCTTC

size: -
V: TRBV9
J: TRBJ2-1
D: TRBD1
CDR3: CASSARTQGTGYNEQFF
DNA: TGTGCCAGCAGCGCCCGCACGCAAGGGACAGGATACAATGAGCAGTTCTTC

size: -
V: TRBV5-5
J: TRBJ2-7
D: -
CDR3: CASSLAETPSSYEQYF
DNA: TGTGCCAGCAGCTTGGCCGAGACTCCTAGCTCCTACGAGCAGTACTTC

size: few
V: TRBV7-2
J: TRBJ2-1
D: -
CDR3: CASSQGWNEQFF
DNA: TGTGCCAGCAGTCAGGGATGGAATGAGCAGTTCTTC

size: -
V: TRBV12-5
J: TRBJ2-1
D: -
CDR3: CASGLAQSEQFF
DNA: TGTGCTAGTGGTTTGGCTCAGTCTGAGCAGTTCTTC

size: -
V: TRBV6-1
J: TRBJ1-2
D: -
CDR3: CASSENEGPREDF
DNA: TGTGCCAGCAGTGAAAATGAGGGTCCTCGGGAGGACTTC

size: -
V: TRBV5-6
J: TRBJ2-3
D: -
CDR3: CASSAVARSDTQYF
DNA: TGTGCCAGCAGCGCCGTCGCCAGGTCAGATACGCAGTATTTT

size: once
V: TRBV20-1
J: TRBJ1-5
D: -
CDR3: CSARHQPQHF
DNA: TGCAGTGCTCGCCATCAGCCCCAGCATTTT

size: -
V: TRBV28
J: TRBJ2-7
D: -
CDR3: CASGQPSYEQYF
DNA: TGTGCCAGCGGACAGCCCTCCTACGAGCAGTACTTC

size: -
V: TRBV4-1
J: TRBJ2-3
D: -
CDR3: CASSQDGDTQYF
DNA: TGCGCCAGCAGCCAAGATGGGGATACGCAGTATTTT

size: -
V: TRBV4-1
J: TRBJ2-7
D: TRBD1
CDR3: CASSPGQGPTYEQYF
DNA: TGCGCCAGCAGTCCGGGACAGGGACCCACCTACGAGCAGTACTTC

size: -
V: TRBV15
J: TRBJ2-1
D: -
CDR3: CATSRTRTQGNEQFF
DNA: TGTGCCACCAGCAGAACTCGTACACAGGGCAATGAGCAGTTCTTC

size: -
V: TRBV11-2
J: TRBJ2-1
D: -
CDR3: CASSYRVNEQFF
DNA: TGTGCCAGCAGCTACAGGGTCAATGAGCAGTTCTTC

size: -
V: TRBV5-8
J: TRBJ2-5
D: TRBD2
CDR3: CASSLAGGPGETQYF
DNA: TGTGCCAGCAGCTTAGCGGGAGGGCCCGGGGAGACCCAGTACTTC

size: -
V: TRBV30
J: TRBJ2-2
D: -
CDR3: CAWSVRANTGELFF
DNA: TGTGCCTGGAGTGTACGGGCGAACACCGGGGAGCTGTTTTTT

size: few
V: TRBV4-1
J: TRBJ1-2
D: -
CDR3: CASSHRDKNYGYTF
DNA: TGCGCCAGCAGCCATCGGGACAAAAACTATGGCTACACCTTC

size: once
V: TRBV7-2
J: TRBJ2-3
D: TRBD2
CDR3: CASSLSASGDTQYF
DNA: TGTGCCAGCAGCTTGTCGGCTAGCGGAGATACGCAGTATTTT

size: -
V: TRBV9
J: TRBJ2-5
D: -
CDR3: CASSVGVNRRQETQYF
DNA: TGTGCCAGCAGCGTAGGAGTAAACAGGAGACAAGAGACCCAGTACTTC

size: few
V: TRBV19
J: TRBJ1-5
D: TRBD1
CDR3: CASSIRDRVGQPQHF
DNA: TGTGCCAGTAGTATCAGAGACAGGGTTGGTCAGCCCCAGCATTTT

size: once
V: TRBV7-9
J: TRBJ1-5
D: TRBD1
CDR3: CASSLDRGGNQPQHF
DNA: TGTGCCAGCAGTCTTGACAGGGGGGGCAATCAGCCCCAGCATTTT

size: once
V: TRBV28
J: TRBJ2-7
D: TRBD1
CDR3: CASSLGVAGQGAREQYF
DNA: TGTGCCAGCAGCCTAGGGGTAGCGGGACAGGGGGCTCGAGAGCAGTACTTC

size: few
V: TRBV21-1
J: TRBJ1-2
D: -
CDR3: CANFEGCSGYTF
DNA: TGTGCCAATTTTGAGGGGTGCTCTGGCTACACCTTC

size: once
V: TRBV5-1
J: TRBJ2-3
D: -
CDR3: CASSLAGTDTQYF
DNA: TGCGCCAGCAGCTTGGCAGGCACAGATACGCAGTATTTT

size: few
V: TRBV13
J: TRBJ1-2
D: -
CDR3: CASSFGQSFYGYTF
DNA: TGTGCCAGCAGCTTCGGACAGAGCTTCTATGGCTACACCTTC

size: -
V: TRBV13
J: TRBJ2-6
D: -
CDR3: CASSSIWETDYSGANVLTF
DNA: TGTGCCAGCAGCTCGATATGGGAGACGGATTACTCTGGGGCCAACGTCCTGACTTTC

size: -
V: TRBV15
J: TRBJ1-4
D: TRBD1
CDR3: CATSRGQGVNEKLFF
DNA: TGTGCCACCAGCAGAGGACAGGGGGTTAATGAAAAACTGTTTTTT

size: -
V: TRBV5-1
J: TRBJ2-5
D: TRBD2
CDR3: CASSLEGGSVTQYF
DNA: TGCGCCAGCAGCTTGGAGGGAGGGTCAGTGACCCAGTACTTC

size: few
V: TRBV6-1
J: TRBJ2-5
D: -
CDR3: CASSEALGGGETQYF
DNA: TGTGCCAGCAGTGAAGCGCTGGGGGGCGGTGAGACCCAGTACTTC

size: few
V: TRBV30
J: TRBJ2-7
D: TRBD1
CDR3: CAWSTGGSDEQYF
DNA: TGTGCCTGGAGTACAGGGGGCTCCGACGAGCAGTACTTC

size: -
V: TRBV7-9
J: TRBJ1-4
D: -
CDR3: CASGPRGGGNEKLFF
DNA: TGTGCCAGCGGCCCCCGGGGAGGGGGGAATGAAAAACTGTTTTTT

size: -
V: TRBV19
J: TRBJ1-5
D: TRBD1
CDR3: CASIRKGAVQPQHF
DNA: TGTGCCAGTATCCGGAAGGGGGCAGTTCAGCCCCAGCATTTT

size: -
V: TRBV7-3
J: TRBJ2-2
D: TRBD1
CDR3: CASSLGLGQVHTGELFF
DNA: TGTGCCAGCAGCTTAGGGTTGGGACAGGTTCACACCGGGGAGCTGTTTTTT

size: -
V: TRBV2
J: TRBJ1-1
D: TRBD1
CDR3: CASGEGQGGMNTEAFF
DNA: TGTGCCAGCGGCGAGGGACAGGGGGGCATGAACACTGAAGCTTTCTTT

size: -
V: TRBV19
J: TRBJ1-1
D: -
CDR3: CASKQGTEAFF
DNA: TGTGCCAGTAAACAGGGCACTGAAGCTTTCTTT

size: -
V: TRBV28
J: TRBJ1-5
D: -
CDR3: CASSPGLRLPIQPQHF
DNA: TGTGCCAGCAGTCCCGGACTCCGACTACCAATTCAGCCCCAGCATTTT

size: -
V: TRBV10-2
J: TRBJ2-5
D: TRBD2
CDR3: CASGLAGGVETQYF
DNA: TGCGCCAGCGGACTAGCGGGAGGAGTGGAGACCCAGTACTTC

size: -
V: TRBV18
J: TRBJ1-4
D: TRBD1
CDR3: CASSPMQGGKLFF
DNA: TGTGCCAGCTCACCAATGCAGGGGGGAAAACTGTTTTTT

size: -
V: TRBV28
J: TRBJ1-4
D: -
CDR3: CASNQLQGGEKLFF
DNA: TGTGCCAGCAACCAACTACAGGGTGGCGAAAAACTGTTTTTT

size: -
V: TRBV28
J: TRBJ2-5
D: TRBD1
CDR3: CASSPIGTGETQYF
DNA: TGTGCCAGCAGTCCCATTGGGACAGGGGAGACCCAGTACTTC

size: -
V: TRBV30
J: TRBJ2-5
D: TRBD2
CDR3: CAWSVMGGRAGTQYF
DNA: TGTGCCTGGAGTGTAATGGGCGGGAGGGCCGGGACCCAGTACTTC

size: few
V: TRBV27
J: TRBJ1-5
D: -
CDR3: CASSPLPAGEQPQHF
DNA: TGTGCCAGCAGTCCCCTCCCGGCAGGGGAACAGCCCCAGCATTTT

size: few
V: TRBV5-6
J: TRBJ2-7
D: -
CDR3: CASSLVSGFEDEQYF
DNA: TGTGCCAGCAGCTTGGTTTCAGGGTTTGAGGACGAGCAGTACTTC

size: -
V: TRBV6-1
J: TRBJ1-4
D: TRBD1
CDR3: CASSVLRTGNEKLFF
DNA: TGTGCCAGCAGCGTCCTTAGGACAGGGAATGAAAAACTGTTTTTT

size: -
V: TRBV12-5
J: TRBJ2-2
D: TRBD1
CDR3: CASGPPGQTFTGELFF
DNA: TGTGCTAGTGGACCACCGGGACAGACGTTCACCGGGGAGCTGTTTTTT

size: -
V: TRBV15
J: TRBJ1-5
D: -
CDR3: CATSPGNQPQHF
DNA: TGTGCCACCAGCCCCGGAAATCAGCCCCAGCATTTT

size: -
V: TRBV28
J: TRBJ1-1
D: -
CDR3: CASSLGEGRCTEAFF
DNA: TGTGCCAGCAGTTTGGGGGAGGGGCGATGCACTGAAGCTTTCTTT

size: -
V: TRBV15
J: TRBJ2-6
D: -
CDR3: CATSRDAGGANVLTF
DNA: TGTGCCACCAGCAGAGATGCGGGTGGGGCCAACGTCCTGACTTTC

size: -
V: TRBV5-6
J: TRBJ2-7
D: TRBD2
CDR3: CASSWTSGIHAYEQYF
DNA: TGTGCCAGCAGCTGGACTAGCGGGATCCACGCCTACGAGCAGTACTTC

size: -
V: TRBV15
J: TRBJ1-1
D: TRBD1
CDR3: CATSRERGDRGWAEAFF
DNA: TGTGCCACCAGCAGAGAGAGGGGGGACAGGGGATGGGCTGAAGCTTTCTTT

size: -
V: TRBV29-1
J: TRBJ2-7
D: TRBD2
CDR3: CSVTASGDSYEQYF
DNA: TGCAGCGTTACGGCTAGCGGGGACTCCTACGAGCAGTACTTC

size: few
V: TRBV18
J: TRBJ1-5
D: -
CDR3: CASSPLPPGSNQPQHF
DNA: TGTGCCAGCTCACCCCTCCCACCCGGGAGCAATCAGCCCCAGCATTTT

size: -
V: TRBV14
J: TRBJ2-7
D: TRBD1
CDR3: CASSRGQHYEQYF
DNA: TGTGCCAGCAGCAGGGGACAGCACTACGAGCAGTACTTC

size: -
V: TRBV7-9
J: TRBJ2-7
D: -
CDR3: CASSSSARSYEQYF
DNA: TGTGCCAGCAGCTCCTCTGCCAGGTCCTACGAGCAGTACTTC

size: -
V: TRBV30
J: TRBJ1-2
D: TRBD1
CDR3: CAWRAQGGYGYTF
DNA: TGTGCCTGGAGGGCCCAGGGGGGCTATGGCTACACCTTC

size: -
V: TRBV7-3
J: TRBJ2-2
D: -
CDR3: CASSLLNTGELFF
DNA: TGTGCCAGCAGCTTACTAAACACCGGGGAGCTGTTTTTT

size: -
V: TRBV28
J: TRBJ1-4
D: -
CDR3: CASSLETGKLFF
DNA: TGTGCCAGCAGTTTGGAAACTGGAAAACTGTTTTTT